This T cell receptor (beta chain) was recovered during a study of naive and memory T cell subsets. The beta constant-region primer was an equimolar mix of two oligonucleotides covering TRBC1 and TRBC2. TCRdb re-analysed the UMI-ligation and nested PCR reads in MiXCR, keeping a single row per CDR3 protein. The repertoire holds some 85,000 distinct CDR3 sequences, with around 13% as singletons. CDR1 SEHNR and CDR2 FQNEAQ come from the germline V gene (reference sequence). The CDR3 extends over 15 amino acids. Trimming removed 5 bases at V and 3 bases at J, with 13 bases between. The sequencing input was central memory CD4+ T cells from blood. The clonotype was recovered from a human donor in good health. The rearrangement joins TRBV7-9 to TRBJ2-2; D possibly corresponds to TRBD1 (6 bases). This CDR3 reads CASSTQGRDTGELFF. CDR3 DNA sequence: TGTGCCAGCAGCACACAGGGCCGAGACACCGGGGAGCTGTTTTTT.